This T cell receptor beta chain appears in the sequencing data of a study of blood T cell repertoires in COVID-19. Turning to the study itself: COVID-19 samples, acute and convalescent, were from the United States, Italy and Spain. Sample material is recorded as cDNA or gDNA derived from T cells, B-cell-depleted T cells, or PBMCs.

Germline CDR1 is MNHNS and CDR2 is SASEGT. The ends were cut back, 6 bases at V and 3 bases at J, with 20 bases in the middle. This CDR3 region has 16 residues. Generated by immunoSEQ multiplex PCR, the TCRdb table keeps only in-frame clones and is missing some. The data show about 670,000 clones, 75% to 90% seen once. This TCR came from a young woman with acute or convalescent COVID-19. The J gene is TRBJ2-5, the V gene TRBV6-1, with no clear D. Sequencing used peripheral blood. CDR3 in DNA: TGTGCCAGCAGCGAAAACCGACGGGTCATGAAAGAGACCCAGTACTTC. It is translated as CASSENRRVMKETQYF.